Listed here are 15 T cell receptor beta chains from one sample, sequenced in a study of CD8+ T cells in alopecia areata. Isolated RNA was reverse transcribed into cDNA used as the sequencing template. Using immunoSEQ multiplex PCR, the repertoire was profiled, and TCRdb retains in-frame clones only, with some absent. Found here are 180,000 or so clones, roughly 50% of them singletons; the top ten hold 16%. Stated treatment: oral pan-JAK inhibitor, 5-10 mg twice daily. The sequencing used CD4+ T cells sorted from blood, collected between weeks 55 and 65, from a patient treated with tofacitinib. All receptors derive from a human donor with alopecia areata.

The table lists this clone with many counts. The V and J genes are TRBV11-2 and TRBJ2-1, with TRBD2 as a possible D gene (6 bases). V was cut by 5 bases and J by 2 bases, with 13 bases left in between. Germline CDR1 and CDR2: SGHAT and FQNNGV. The CDR3 runs 15 residues. Here the CDR3 reads CASSRSGATYNEQFF. Written as DNA, the CDR3 is TGTGCCAGCAGCCGTAGCGGAGCAACCTACAATGAGCAGTTCTTC.

This chain uses TRBV29-1 with TRBJ1-2; 10 positions agree with TRBD1. Trimming cost V 4 bases and J 6 bases; bases outside gene matches: 11. CDR3 size: 15 residues. Germline CDR1 is SQVTM and CDR2 is ANQGSEA. The CDR3: CSVALMIDRGHGYTF. DNA for the CDR3: TGCAGCGTTGCCCTGATGATTGACAGGGGGCATGGCTACACCTTC.

In its sample, this clone was seen many times. The chain employs TRBV5-6 and TRBJ2-2, with D unresolved. Deletions cut 4 bases from V and 7 bases from J, with 8 bases between. The CDR3 sequence is 12 residues long. Germline CDR1 SGHDT, CDR2 YYEEEE. This CDR3 is CASSLVVGELFF. DNA for the CDR3: TGTGCCAGCAGCCTGGTCGTCGGGGAGCTGTTTTTT.

This clone was seen just once. This chain links TRBV18 with TRBJ2-5; 10 bases align to TRBD1. The germline V gene encodes CDR1 KGHSH and CDR2 LQKENI. CDR3 length equals 16 residues. Losses at the gene ends were 5 bases for V and 6 bases for J; bases not matched to a gene: 12. CDR3 sequence: CASSTSTGGILKTQYF. CDR3 sequence (DNA): TGTGCCAGCTCAACCTCGACAGGGGGCATCTTGAAGACCCAGTACTTC.

This chain uses TRBV12-5 with TRBJ2-4; D might be TRBD1 (6 bases). Trimming left V 0 bases short and J 0 bases short, with 15 bases between. This CDR3 has 18 residues. CDR1 and CDR2 (germline): LGHNT, FRNRAP. The CDR3 spells CASGLVPGQLLAKNIQYF. Here the CDR3 DNA reads TGTGCTAGTGGTTTGGTCCCCGGACAGTTACTAGCCAAAAACATTCAGTACTTC.

The chain combines TRBV25-1 with TRBJ2-5, with D perhaps matching TRBD2 (5 bases). Germline CDR1 and CDR2: MGHDK and SYGVNS. The CDR3 is 13 amino acids. V lost 5 bases and J 5 bases, leaving 12 bases between the germline ends. CDR3 residues: CASSQPGFETQYF. CDR3 coding DNA: TGTGCCAGCAGTCAACCGGGATTCGAGACCCAGTACTTC.

Comments on this clone: This specimen includes other DNA sequences encoding the same CDR3. The DNA for the CDR3 is TGTGCCAGCAGCTTAGGGCAGTACTACAATGAGCAGTTCTTC. As protein: CASSLGQYYNEQFF. The gene calls are TRBV5-6 and TRBJ2-1; D is ambiguous. The CDR3 totals 14 residues. The V end lost 2 bases, the J end lost 3 bases, and 9 bases lay between the germline ends. Germline V gene sequence: CDR1 SGHDT, CDR2 YYEEEE.

The chain recombines TRBV15 with TRBJ2-2; D possibly corresponds to TRBD1 (6 bases). The V end was cut by 5 bases, the J end by 7 bases, with 14 bases between. Germline assignment: CDR1 LNHNV and CDR2 YYDKDF (reference sequence). This CDR3 region has 14 residues. This CDR3 reads CATSPRTANGELFF. CDR3 in DNA: TGTGCCACCAGCCCCCGGACAGCCAACGGGGAGCTGTTTTTT.

The V gene is TRBV2, the J gene TRBJ2-3; TRBD1 agrees at 7 bases. The V and J ends lost 6 bases and 0 bases, in that order; junction bases with no gene match: 6. Per the germline V gene, CDR1 is SNHLY and CDR2 is FYNNEI. The CDR3 sequence is 15 residues long. The CDR3 bases are TGTGCCAGCAGGGAGGACAGGATCAGCACAGATACGCAGTATTTT. Protein product: CASREDRISTDTQYF.

The gene calls are TRBV12-5 and TRBJ1-3; 7 nucleotides agree with TRBD1. The V gene end was trimmed by 5 bases and the J gene end by 4 bases; junction bases not matched to a gene: 5. This CDR3 region has 14 residues. Germline CDR1 is LGHNT and CDR2 is FRNRAP. CDR3 residues: CASGTGESGNTIYF. CDR3 bases: TGTGCTAGTGGTACAGGGGAGTCAGGAAACACCATATATTTT.

The chain is built from TRBV29-1 and TRBJ2-1; D is unclear. V lost 3 bases and J 8 bases, leaving 8 bases between the germline ends. The CDR3 is made up of 11 amino acids. The germline gives CDR1 SQVTM, CDR2 ANQGSEA. The CDR3 here is CSVEAAHEQFF. In DNA form, the CDR3 reads TGCAGCGTTGAGGCGGCCCATGAGCAGTTCTTC.

Turning to this clone: At the DNA level, this CDR3 is encoded by other sequences in the same sample as well. This chain connects TRBV2 to TRBJ1-2, with TRBD1 matching over 7 bases. The CDR3 loop spans 13 amino acids. Per the germline V gene, CDR1 is SNHLY and CDR2 is FYNNEI. With 6 bases clipped from V and 8 bases from J, the junction kept 9 bases outside the gene matches. Here the CDR3 DNA reads TGTGCCAGCAGAGGAACAGGGGCTGGGGGCTACACCTTC. It specifies CASRGTGAGGYTF.

The rearrangement links TRBV5-1 to TRBJ2-2; D remains unclear. V lost 2 bases, J lost 4 bases, and 9 bases lay in between. CDR1 SGHRS and CDR2 YFSETQ come from the germline V gene. This CDR3 spans 14 amino acids. This CDR3 is CASSFEVSTGELFF. CDR3 nucleotide sequence: TGCGCCAGCAGCTTCGAAGTCTCCACCGGGGAGCTGTTTTTT.

The table lists this clone with a few counts. This chain joins TRBV4-1 and TRBJ2-1; a weak D match, TRBD1 (6 bases). The V end was cut by 0 bases, the J end by 2 bases, with 11 bases between. The CDR3 has 16 amino acids. The V gene's germline CDR1 is MGHRA and CDR2 YSYEKL. CDR3 loop: CASSQELRGTYNEQFF. CDR3 in DNA: TGCGCCAGCAGCCAAGAGCTCAGGGGAACCTACAATGAGCAGTTCTTC.

For this clone: Germline is not matched at one junction end, which may reflect a read error. V is TRBV7-9 and J is TRBJ1-2, with 7 bases that match TRBD1. Germline V CDR1 and CDR2: SEHNR, FQNEAQ (reference sequence). This CDR3 contains 12 residues. Here the CDR3 DNA reads TGTGCCAGCAGCTTAGCCGACAGGGCCTTGGCCTTC. It codes for CASSLADRALAF. The variable domain in full, with the rest retrieved from reference TRBV7-9 and TRBJ1-2, is DTGVSQNPRHKITKRGQNVTFRCDPISEHNRLYWYRQTLGQGPEFLTYFQNEAQLEKSRLLSDRFSAERPKGSFSTLEIQRTEQGDSAMYLCASSLADRALAFGSGTRLTVV.